The present T cell receptor beta chain was sequenced within a study of cytomegalovirus exposure and HLA in healthy donors. Germline trimming cut 6 bases from V and 3 bases from J; bases unmatched to any gene: 4. The length of the CDR3 is 15 residues. Looked up from germline, CDR1 is MNHNS and CDR2 is SASEGT. Generated by immunoSEQ multiplex PCR, the TCRdb table keeps only in-frame clones and is missing some. Found here are under 300,000 clones, about 90% of them singletons; the top ten hold less than 0.4%. The origin of this receptor is a woman between 18 and 30 years old in good health and CMV-seronegative. The sample comprised PBMCs. The chain is built from TRBV6-1 and TRBJ2-1; the match to TRBD2 covers 11 bases. The CDR3 nucleotides read TGTGCCAGCAGGACTAGCGGGGCATACTACAATGAGCAGTTCTTC. The encoded protein is CASRTSGAYYNEQFF.